Described below is a single TCR beta chain sequence and its context. This record comes from a study of blood T cell repertoires in COVID-19. Study at large: The United States, Italy and Spain supplied acute and convalescent COVID-19 samples.

Original methodology: Cell counts per sample came from amplifying reference gene primers. TCRdb's copy holds only in-frame clones and misses some; the assay was immunoSEQ multiplex PCR. V and J calls and clone size are those listed in that table; D and trimming were worked out from the DNA. The sample has fewer than 200,000 clones; about 80% are singletons. The CDR3 is 14 residues long. Germline lookup yields CDR1 SEHNR and CDR2 FQNEAQ (reference sequence). The V gene end was trimmed by 5 bases and the J gene end by 3 bases; junction bases not matched to a gene: 4. The clonotype comes from an older man with active or convalescent COVID-19. The chain recombines TRBV7-9 with TRBJ1-2, with TRBD1 identical over 9 bases. Sequencing was carried out using peripheral blood. The DNA of the CDR3 is TGTGCCAGCAGCCACTGGGACAGGGACTATGGCTACACCTTC. Protein: CASSHWDRDYGYTF.